This TCR beta chain was obtained from a study of blood T cell repertoires in COVID-19. Study-wide context: PBMCs, B-cell-depleted T cells, or T cells provided the cDNA or gDNA that made up the material.

The CDR3 totals 18 residues. Germline CDR1 SGDLS, CDR2 YYNGEE. With 7 bases removed from V and 1 base from J, the gap between germline ends came to 25 bases. Sequencing used immunoSEQ multiplex PCR; TCRdb keeps in-frame clones, though not all of them. The data show 450,000 to 500,000 clones, with approximately 85% seen just once and 3.2% held by the top ten. This sequence was found in a human donor in a cohort sampled during active COVID-19. The sequencing input was peripheral blood. V is TRBV9 and J is TRBJ2-3, with TRBD2 as a possible D gene (5 bases). This CDR3 reads CASGKEEGPVFGTDTQYF. The CDR3 DNA follows: TGTGCCAGCGGGAAGGAGGAAGGCCCCGTGTTCGGCACAGATACGCAGTATTTT.